Sequencing of this T cell receptor (beta chain) was carried out in a study of blood T cell repertoires in COVID-19. Study as a whole: Donors in the United States, Italy and Spain gave samples during acute or convalescent COVID-19.

Details on this clone: This same CDR3 is encoded by further DNA sequences in the sample.

The CDR3 totals 15 residues. The germline CDR1 and CDR2 sequences are SGHNT and YYREEE (reference sequence). The ends were cut back, 0 bases at V and 2 bases at J, with 9 bases in the middle. The data were produced by immunoSEQ multiplex PCR, yet TCRdb's version contains in-frame clones alone and is incomplete. The repertoire holds approximately 260,000 clones, with less than 85% as singletons. Sequencing input: peripheral blood. This receptor was obtained from a man between 60 and 75 years old who had recovered from COVID-19. The rearrangement uses TRBV5-4 and TRBJ1-5, with a weak D call TRBD1 (5 bases). CDR3 loop: CASSLDGGGNQPQHF. The CDR3 DNA reads TGTGCCAGCAGCTTGGACGGAGGGGGCAATCAGCCCCAGCATTTT.